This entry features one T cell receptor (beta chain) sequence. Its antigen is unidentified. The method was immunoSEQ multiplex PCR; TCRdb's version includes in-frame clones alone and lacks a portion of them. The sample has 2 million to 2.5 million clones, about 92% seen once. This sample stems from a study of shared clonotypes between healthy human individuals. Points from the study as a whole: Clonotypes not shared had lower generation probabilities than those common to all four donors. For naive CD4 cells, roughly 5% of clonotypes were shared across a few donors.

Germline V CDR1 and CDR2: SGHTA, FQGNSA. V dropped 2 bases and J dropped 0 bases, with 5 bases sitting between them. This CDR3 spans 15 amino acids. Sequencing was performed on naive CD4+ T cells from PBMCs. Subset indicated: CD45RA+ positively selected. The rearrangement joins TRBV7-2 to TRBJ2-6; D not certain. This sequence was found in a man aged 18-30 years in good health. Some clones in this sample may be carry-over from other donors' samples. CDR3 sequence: CASSLIPSGANVLTF. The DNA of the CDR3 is TGTGCCAGCAGCTTAATTCCCTCTGGGGCCAACGTCCTGACTTTC.